This TCR beta chain was documented in a study of T cell responses to AZD1222 COVID-19 vaccine. Study-wide findings and caveats: A rise in Spike-specific TCR breadth and depth followed two AZD1222 doses. Spike as a whole was targeted by vaccine-associated CD4 TCRs, dominant at 160-218 and 743-854.

Sequenced by immunoSEQ multiplex PCR; TCRdb stores in-frame clones only, minus some. Among more than 120,000 clones, approximately 86% were seen once, and the ten largest hold approximately 5%. Turning to this clone: The antigen is unknown.

V lost 10 bases to trimming and J lost 7 bases; unmatched junction nucleotides: 8. CDR1 is SNHLY, CDR2 FYNNEI, per germline. CDR3 size: 14 residues. Second doses that came at about 4 or about 12 weeks were put together. The TCR originated in an adult who received the AZD1222 COVID-19 vaccine. Here the sequenced sample was peripheral blood, taken 28 days after the second AZD1222 dose. V gene TRBV2 combines with J gene TRBJ1-6; 9 nucleotides line up with TRBD1. The CDR3, as DNA: TGTGCCACCAGCCGGGACAGGGTGAATTCACCCCTCCACTTT. Encoded protein: CATSRDRVNSPLHF.